This TCR beta chain was sequenced in a study of cytomegalovirus exposure and HLA in healthy donors. For the study at large: An early release of data contained 70 million to 95 million unique TCRs, which came from HLA-typed donors. Study-wide results and limits: About 87% or about 30% of the time was how often most TCR beta V segments were productive, according to an earlier analysis.

Germline V lookup: CDR1 LNHDA, CDR2 SQIVND (reference sequence). Germline trimming cut 1 base from V and 7 bases from J; bases unmatched to any gene: 5. This CDR3 has 15 amino acids. A multiplex PCR was run with 60 Vbeta primers and 13 Jbeta primers. Libraries were prepared by immunoSEQ multiplex PCR; TCRdb keeps only in-frame clonotypes and omits some of them. The sample shows around 150,000 clones, about four fifths of them seen only once. As regards this clone: What it binds is unknown.

The J gene is TRBJ2-4, the V gene TRBV19, with 9 bases lining up with TRBD1. This sequence originates from a male donor in good health and CMV-seropositive. The source material was PBMCs. CDR3 DNA sequence: TGTGCCAGTAGTATAGCCAGGACAGGGGTTAACATTCAGTACTTC. Translated: CASSIARTGVNIQYF.